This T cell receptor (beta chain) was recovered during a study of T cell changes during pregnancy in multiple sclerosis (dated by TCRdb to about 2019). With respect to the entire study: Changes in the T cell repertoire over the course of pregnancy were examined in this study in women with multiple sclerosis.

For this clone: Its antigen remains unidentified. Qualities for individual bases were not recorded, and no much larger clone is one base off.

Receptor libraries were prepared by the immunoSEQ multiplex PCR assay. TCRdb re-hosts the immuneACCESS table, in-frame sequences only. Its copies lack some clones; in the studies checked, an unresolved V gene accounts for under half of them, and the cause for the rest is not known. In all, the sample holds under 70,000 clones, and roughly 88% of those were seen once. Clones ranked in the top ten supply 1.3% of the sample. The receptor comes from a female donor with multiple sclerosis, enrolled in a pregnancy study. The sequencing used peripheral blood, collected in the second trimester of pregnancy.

The DNA is as follows: TGTGCCAGTAGTTCCGGGGGGATCGACTATGGCTACACCTTC. Its protein reads: CASSSGGIDYGYTF. Recombination linked TRBV19 to TRBJ1-2, with TRBD1 perhaps the D gene, on 5 matching bases. The CDR3 contains 14 residues, cysteine and phenylalanine counted. The CDR3 DNA has 42 bases and is translated from base 1. The CDR1 and CDR2 encoded by the germline V gene (reference sequence) are LNHDA and SQIVND. V gives up 5 bases and J gives up 3 bases, and the segment between their germline ends measures 13 bases.